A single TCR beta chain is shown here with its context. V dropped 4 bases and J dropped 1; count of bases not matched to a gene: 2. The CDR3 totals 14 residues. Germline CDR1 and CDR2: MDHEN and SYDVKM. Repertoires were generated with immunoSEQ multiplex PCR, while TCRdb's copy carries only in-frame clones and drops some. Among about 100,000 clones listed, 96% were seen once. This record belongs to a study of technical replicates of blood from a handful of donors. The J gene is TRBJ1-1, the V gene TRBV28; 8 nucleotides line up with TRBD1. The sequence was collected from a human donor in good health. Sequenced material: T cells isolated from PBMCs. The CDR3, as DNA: TGTGCCAGCAGTTGGGGGACAGGGAACACTGAAGCTTTCTTT. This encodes CASSWGTGNTEAFF.